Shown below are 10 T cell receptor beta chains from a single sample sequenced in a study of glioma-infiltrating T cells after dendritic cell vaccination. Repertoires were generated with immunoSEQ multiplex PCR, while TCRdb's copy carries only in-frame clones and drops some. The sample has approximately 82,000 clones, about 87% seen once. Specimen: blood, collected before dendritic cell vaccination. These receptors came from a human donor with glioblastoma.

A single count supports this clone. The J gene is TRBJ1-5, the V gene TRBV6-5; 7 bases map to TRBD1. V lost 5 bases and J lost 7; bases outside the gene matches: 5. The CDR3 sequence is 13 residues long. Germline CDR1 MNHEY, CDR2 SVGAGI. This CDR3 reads CASSATGVQPQHF. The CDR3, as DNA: TGTGCCAGCAGTGCTACAGGGGTCCAGCCCCAGCATTTT.

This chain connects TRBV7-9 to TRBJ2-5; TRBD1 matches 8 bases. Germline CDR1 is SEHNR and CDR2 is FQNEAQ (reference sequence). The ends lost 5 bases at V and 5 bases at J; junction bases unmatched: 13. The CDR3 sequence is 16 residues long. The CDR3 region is CASSPLTGRGRETQYF. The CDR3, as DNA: TGTGCCAGCAGCCCCCTCACAGGCAGGGGGCGGGAGACCCAGTACTTC.

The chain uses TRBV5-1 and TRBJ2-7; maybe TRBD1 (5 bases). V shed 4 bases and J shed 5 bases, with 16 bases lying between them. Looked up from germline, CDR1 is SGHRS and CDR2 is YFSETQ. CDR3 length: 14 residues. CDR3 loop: CASSLGQDPNEQYF. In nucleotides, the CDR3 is TGCGCCAGCAGCCTAGGACAAGACCCTAACGAGCAGTACTTC.

The CDR3 bases are TGTGCCTGGGGAAGGAGCTCCTACGAGCAGTACTTC. This encodes CAWGRSSYEQYF. This rearrangement joins TRBV30 to TRBJ2-7, with unresolved D. V shed 5 bases and J shed 0 bases, with 8 bases lying between them. Germline CDR1 GTSNPN, CDR2 SVGIG (reference sequence). This CDR3 region has 12 residues.

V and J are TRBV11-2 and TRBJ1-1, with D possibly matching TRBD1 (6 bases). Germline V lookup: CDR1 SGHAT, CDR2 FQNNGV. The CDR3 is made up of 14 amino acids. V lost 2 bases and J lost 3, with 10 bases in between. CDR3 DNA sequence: TGTGCCAGCAGCTTAAACAGGGAGTACACTGAAGCTTTCTTT. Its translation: CASSLNREYTEAFF.

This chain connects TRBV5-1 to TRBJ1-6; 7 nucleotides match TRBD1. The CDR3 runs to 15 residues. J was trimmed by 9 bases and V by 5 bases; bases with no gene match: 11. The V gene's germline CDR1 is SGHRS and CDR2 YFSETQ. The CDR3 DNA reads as TGCGCCAGCAGTCCAGGGGGGTCTTGGGGTTCACCCCTCCACTTT. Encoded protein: CASSPGGSWGSPLHF.

CDR3 nucleotides: TGTGCCAGCAGCTTAGTAGGCGGGGGTTGGGGTGAGCAGTTCTTC. It is translated as CASSLVGGGWGEQFF. V usage is TRBV11-2 and J usage is TRBJ2-1; TRBD2 aligns across 7 bases. Germline CDR1 is SGHAT and CDR2 is FQNNGV. CDR3 length equals 15 residues. With 1 base clipped from V and 9 bases from J, the junction kept 9 bases outside the gene matches.

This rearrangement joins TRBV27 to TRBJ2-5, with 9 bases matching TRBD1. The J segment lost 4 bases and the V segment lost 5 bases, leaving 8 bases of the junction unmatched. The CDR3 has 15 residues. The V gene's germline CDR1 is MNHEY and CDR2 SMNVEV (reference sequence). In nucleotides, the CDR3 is TGTGCCAGCAGTGGAAGGACAGGGGCCCGAGAGACCCAGTACTTC. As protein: CASSGRTGARETQYF.

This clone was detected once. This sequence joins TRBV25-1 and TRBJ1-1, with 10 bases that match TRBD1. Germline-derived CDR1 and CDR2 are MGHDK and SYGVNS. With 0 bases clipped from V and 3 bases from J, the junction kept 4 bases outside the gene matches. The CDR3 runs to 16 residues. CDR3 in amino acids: CASSEYETGGYTEAFF. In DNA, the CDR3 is TGTGCCAGCAGTGAATATGAGACAGGGGGCTACACTGAAGCTTTCTTT.

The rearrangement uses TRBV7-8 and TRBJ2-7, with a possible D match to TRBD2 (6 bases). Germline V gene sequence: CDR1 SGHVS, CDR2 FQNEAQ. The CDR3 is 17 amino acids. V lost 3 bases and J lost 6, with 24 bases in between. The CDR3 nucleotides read TGTGCCAGCAGCTTTCCATCGGATGGGGGGTTAGTCTCCGAGCAGTACTTC. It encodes CASSFPSDGGLVSEQYF.